This TCR beta chain was documented in a study of vaccination effects on CD4 cells after COVID-19. Study at large: The vaccine given was either BNT162b2 or mRNA-1273, in two doses.

ViraFEST expansion of antigen-specific CD4+ T cells with viral peptide pools preceded sequencing. A 10-day culture period preceded the isolation of CD4+ T cells. Nucleocapsid antibodies were negative in the vaccine recipients, who had never had SARS-CoV-2 infection. From germline, CDR1 is LNHDA and CDR2 SQIVND (reference sequence). The V gene lost 6 bases and the J gene lost 11 bases, with 20 bases spanning the gap. This CDR3 is built from 14 residues. Whole-study results and caveats: Clones of infection and vaccine origin contracted markedly late after vaccination.

A note on this clone: Its antigen is unknown.

Sequencing used immunoSEQ multiplex PCR; TCRdb keeps in-frame clones, though not all of them. The sample contains about 71,000 clones, 75% to 90% of which appear only once. The sample was CD4+ T cells from PBMCs cultured with SARS-CoV-2 spike peptides, taken before COVID-19 vaccination. This sequence joins TRBV19 and TRBJ1-5; D gene uncertain. This sequence originates from a human donor who received a COVID-19 vaccine. The CDR3 protein is CASSHWQDQSAQHF. The CDR3, as DNA: TGTGCCAGTAGCCACTGGCAGGATCAATCAGCCCAGCATTTT.